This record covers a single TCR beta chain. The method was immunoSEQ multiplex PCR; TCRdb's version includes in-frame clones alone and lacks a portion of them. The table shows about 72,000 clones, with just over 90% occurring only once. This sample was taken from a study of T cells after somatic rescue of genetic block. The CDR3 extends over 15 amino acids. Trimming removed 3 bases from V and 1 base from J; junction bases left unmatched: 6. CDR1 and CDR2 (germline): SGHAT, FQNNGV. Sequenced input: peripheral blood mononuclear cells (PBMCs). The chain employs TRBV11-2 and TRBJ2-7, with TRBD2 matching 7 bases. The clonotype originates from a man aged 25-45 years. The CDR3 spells CASSLEGRASYEQYF. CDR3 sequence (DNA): TGTGCCAGCAGCTTGGAGGGGAGGGCTTCCTACGAGCAGTACTTC.